This entry lists 20 T cell receptor beta chains sequenced from one sample in a study of T-cell memory formation after mild COVID-19. Each CDR3 protein gets one entry after TCRdb re-called the 5' RACE reads with MiXCR. The data show a few hundred thousand distinct CDR3 sequences, with approximately 30% seen just once and over 10% held by the top ten. The source material was PBMCs or a T cell subset sorted from them (not recorded which). The origin of the receptors is an adult woman who had mild COVID-19 (a few samples of this study predate the infection). Cell type and time point are not known.

This clonotype has more than one count but fewer than ten. V is TRBV5-1 and J is TRBJ2-7; no clear D gene. Trimming took off 5 bases at V and 0 bases at J, with 9 bases between the two ends. Germline CDR1 and CDR2: SGHRS and YFSETQ. CDR3 size: 13 residues. The CDR3 bases are TGCGCCAGCAGTCGTTCCCTCTCCTACGAGCAGTACTTC. This sequence encodes CASSRSLSYEQYF.

The chain links TRBV9 to TRBJ2-4; 7 bases map to TRBD2. J was trimmed by 7 bases and V by 0 bases; bases with no gene match: 4. Germline V gene lookup returns CDR1 SGDLS and CDR2 YYNGEE. This CDR3 contains 14 residues. CDR3 DNA sequence: TGTGCCAGCAGCGTAGGTAGGGAGGGGAACATTCAGTACTTC. Amino acid sequence: CASSVGREGNIQYF.

There are a few counts of this clonotype. This sequence joins TRBV20-1 and TRBJ2-5, with 10 bases matching TRBD2. The CDR3 consists of 14 residues. J lost 2 bases, V lost 3 bases, and 3 bases had no gene match. Per the germline V gene, CDR1 is DFQATT and CDR2 is SNEGSKA (reference sequence). The CDR3 here is CSARGTSEQETQYF. In DNA form, the CDR3 reads TGCAGTGCTAGGGGGACTAGCGAACAAGAGACCCAGTACTTC.

This clonotype was seen more than once but under ten times. The rearrangement joins TRBV27 to TRBJ2-5, with D perhaps assigned TRBD1 or TRBD2 (5 bases each). Germline-derived CDR1 and CDR2 are MNHEY and SMNVEV (reference sequence). This CDR3 region has 13 residues. The V and J ends lost 3 bases and 7 bases respectively, with 12 bases between them. The CDR3 region is CASSFRGRGTQYF. The CDR3 nucleotides are TGTGCCAGCAGTTTTAGGGGCCGGGGGACCCAGTACTTC.

This clonotype was found a few times. V gene TRBV4-2 combines with J gene TRBJ2-7, with D possibly called TRBD1 or TRBD2 (6 bases each). The CDR3 is 16 amino acids. CDR1 LGHNA and CDR2 YNFKEQ come from the germline V gene. Trimming stripped 4 bases from V and 6 bases from J, with 22 bases between. The CDR3 is CASSRWETEGVFEQYF. In DNA, the CDR3 is TGTGCCAGCAGCCGATGGGAGACGGAGGGGGTATTCGAGCAGTACTTC.

The chain is built from TRBV5-1 and TRBJ1-1, with 9 bases matching TRBD1. With V trimmed by 5 bases and J by 2 bases, 7 bases remained unmatched. Germline CDR1 is SGHRS and CDR2 is YFSETQ. The CDR3 runs 15 residues. The CDR3 DNA is TGCGCCAGCAGGGGGAGGACAGGGGTTAACACTGAAGCTTTCTTT. This gives the protein CASRGRTGVNTEAFF.

This clonotype was picked up one time. V gene TRBV7-9 combines with J gene TRBJ1-2; D gene unclear. The V gene lost 4 bases and the J gene lost 4 bases, with 37 bases spanning the gap. Germline V gene sequence: CDR1 SEHNR, CDR2 FQNEAQ (reference sequence). The CDR3 is made up of 22 amino acids. The CDR3 coding sequence is TGTGCCAGCAGCTCCCTCAGCGCCTCCCACCAATCTCGGGCGGGAATAGGCTATGGCTACACCTTC. It translates to CASSSLSASHQSRAGIGYGYTF.

The CDR3 sequence: CASSPLVGGNEQFF. The CDR3 DNA reads TGTGCCAGCAGCCCCCTGGTAGGGGGCAATGAGCAGTTCTTC. V and J are TRBV3-1 and TRBJ2-1; TRBD1 is a possible D gene (6 bases). V was shortened by 4 bases and J by 6 bases, with 13 bases between the two germline ends. This CDR3 region has 14 residues. CDR1 is LGHDT and CDR2 is YNNKEL in the germline V gene (reference sequence).

This chain joins TRBV9 and TRBJ2-1; the D gene is possibly TRBD1 (5 bases). V dropped 3 bases and J dropped 3 bases, with 10 bases sitting between them. Germline values: CDR1 SGDLS, CDR2 YYNGEE. CDR3 size: 14 residues. The CDR3 loop is CASSELTDYNEQFF. In DNA form, the CDR3 reads TGTGCCAGCAGCGAGTTGACAGACTACAATGAGCAGTTCTTC.

The rearrangement uses TRBV12-3 or TRBV12-4 and TRBJ2-6; no firm D call. This CDR3 comprises 14 residues. Trimming took off 6 bases at V and 4 bases at J, with 10 bases between the two ends. Here the CDR3 DNA reads TGTGCCAGCAGCCTTTATCAGGGGGCCAACGTCCTGACTTTC. Residues: CASSLYQGANVLTF.

This clonotype was seen only a few times. DNA of the CDR3: TGTGCCAGCAGTCCTACCCCGGGGAGACCGTTCGACAATGAGCAGTTCTTC. Residues: CASSPTPGRPFDNEQFF. The chain recombines TRBV25-1 with TRBJ2-1; D is perhaps TRBD2 (5 bases). The CDR3 extends over 17 amino acids. Germline V gene sequence: CDR1 MGHDK, CDR2 SYGVNS. Trimming shortened V by 5 bases and J by 5 bases, and 22 bases separated the two germline ends.

This clonotype has a handful of counts. The CDR3 coding sequence is TGTGCCAGCAGCTCTATCAGGGGGACCGGGGAGCTGTTTTTT. Protein: CASSSIRGTGELFF. The chain has TRBV7-2 and TRBJ2-2; TRBD1 aligns across 7 bases. CDR1 is SGHTA and CDR2 is FQGNSA in the germline V gene. The length of the CDR3 is 14 residues. V lost 4 bases and J lost 5; bases outside the gene matches: 4.

The count of this clonotype is one. V is TRBV5-1 and J is TRBJ2-1, with D possibly being TRBD2 (6 bases). Germline V gene sequence: CDR1 SGHRS, CDR2 YFSETQ. Trimming stripped 1 base from V and 9 bases from J, with 17 bases between. The CDR3 contains 15 residues. The CDR3 DNA reads as TGCGCCAGCAGCTTGCCGTCCGGGGGTACCTCTGAGCAGTTCTTC. Protein product: CASSLPSGGTSEQFF.

The chain uses TRBV2 and TRBJ2-6; the D is unclear. Germline CDR1 reads SNHLY; CDR2 reads FYNNEI. The CDR3 sequence is 14 residues long. Deletions cut 6 bases from V and 0 bases from J, with 6 bases between. The CDR3 DNA follows: TGTGCCAGCAGGAAGGACTCTGGGGCCAACGTCCTGACTTTC. Amino acid sequence: CASRKDSGANVLTF.

As to this clonotype: One end of the junction fails to match germline, which may point to a read error. The V call is TRBV24-1, the J call TRBJ1-3; 8 bases match TRBD1. This CDR3 region has 16 residues. Germline loops: CDR1 KGHDR, CDR2 SFDVKD. The CDR3 region is CATSDATGVAGNTIYF. Written as DNA, the CDR3 is TGTGCCACCAGTGATGCGACAGGGGTTGCTGGAAACACAATATATTTT.

The chain couples TRBV24-1 to TRBJ2-3; D is unclear. The CDR3 runs to 12 residues. V lost 4 bases and J lost 2, with 3 bases in between. Germline V gene sequence: CDR1 KGHDR, CDR2 SFDVKD. The CDR3 DNA reads TGTGCCACCAGTGACACCACAGATACGCAGTATTTT. Translation: CATSDTTDTQYF.

The V call is TRBV5-1, the J call TRBJ2-5, with D possibly being TRBD2 (6 bases). The CDR3 is 14 residues long. The germline V gene has CDR1 SGHRS and CDR2 YFSETQ. Trimming left V 2 bases short and J 5 bases short, with 13 bases between. CDR3 region: CASSFIAAGETQYF. The CDR3 bases are TGCGCCAGCAGCTTCATAGCGGCGGGGGAGACCCAGTACTTC.

This clonotype was seen more than once but under ten times. The chain couples TRBV4-1 to TRBJ1-1; D ambiguous. The germline gives CDR1 MGHRA, CDR2 YSYEKL. There are 11 residues in the CDR3. The V end was cut by 0 bases, the J end by 11 bases, with 7 bases between. CDR3 amino acids: CASSQESGAFF. The DNA of the CDR3 is TGCGCCAGCAGCCAAGAGAGTGGGGCTTTCTTT.

This clonotype was detected only a few times. The V and J genes are TRBV30 and TRBJ2-4; D remains unclear. This CDR3 is built from 11 residues. V dropped 1 base and J dropped 11 bases, with 9 bases sitting between them. Germline CDR1 and CDR2: GTSNPN and SVGIG (reference sequence). CDR3 bases: TGTGCCTGGAGTGAAATGAGCCTTCAGTACTTC. Translation: CAWSEMSLQYF.

This clonotype was counted a single time. V and J are TRBV19 and TRBJ2-2; TRBD1 matches 7 bases. V lost 5 bases to trimming and J lost 6 bases; unmatched junction nucleotides: 18. Germline loops: CDR1 LNHDA, CDR2 SQIVND (reference sequence). The CDR3 spans 18 residues. Here the CDR3 DNA reads TGTGCCAGTAGTCTCGTCCGGGACAGAAAGGGGCACCCCGGGGAGCTGTTTTTT. Translating gives CASSLVRDRKGHPGELFF.